This TCR beta chain was recovered during a study of blood T cell repertoires in COVID-19. On the study more broadly: Collection of acute and convalescent COVID-19 samples took place in the United States, Italy and Spain. Sources were T cells, B-cell-depleted T cells, or PBMCs; the material itself was cDNA or gDNA.

Only in-frame clones appear in the TCRdb table, and some are missing; sequencing was by immunoSEQ multiplex PCR. The sample carries about 70,000 clones, approximately 80% recorded once. Unmatched junction bases numbered 3, after V lost 2 bases and J lost 2 bases. Germline V gene lookup returns CDR1 MNHNS and CDR2 SASEGT. The CDR3 is 15 residues long. This receptor was identified in a man between 65 and 79 years old who had recovered from COVID-19. The V call is TRBV6-1, the J call TRBJ2-3, with TRBD1 matching 8 bases. Material for sequencing was peripheral blood. The CDR3 nucleotides are TGTGCCAGCAGTGAATCACAGGGGGACACAGATACGCAGTATTTT. Residues: CASSESQGDTDTQYF.